This TCR beta chain stems from a study of T-cell memory formation after mild COVID-19. TCRdb independently ran MiXCR on the 5' RACE reads; one entry per CDR3 protein. The sample consists of hundreds of thousands of distinct CDR3 sequences, 20% to 25% of them appearing once. Whole-study findings and limits: Clones which contracted sat mainly in CM and EM if CD4+, and in EMRA if CD8+. Confirmation was lacking for SARS-CoV-2 specificity of second-wave clones that peaked on day 37. There was a balanced CD4/CD8 profile in clones contracting day 15 to 85, and later expanders leaned CD4+.

This clonotype showed up just a few times. What it binds is unknown. This CDR3 has 15 residues. Trimming took 1 base from V and 2 from J; bases not matched to a gene: 4. This rearrangement joins TRBV12-3 or TRBV12-4 to TRBJ2-7; 8 nucleotides align to TRBD1. This TCR came from an adult woman who had mild COVID-19 (a few samples of this study predate the infection). Cell type and time point are not known. The sample comprised PBMCs or a T cell subset sorted from them (not recorded which). The CDR3 nucleotides are TGTGCCAGCAGTTTAGGACAGGGGCGAGCCTACGAGCAGTACTTC. It codes for CASSLGQGRAYEQYF.